Reported below is one TCR beta chain. Its antigen remains unknown. This sample was taken from a study of T cell responses to AZD1222 COVID-19 vaccine. Findings of the study overall: No day 14 peak samples; only post-peak repertoires were characterized. The donors showed a predominance of white British ancestry and of females, with possible underestimation of clonal diversity. Nearly half of unique spike-specific TCRs reportedly avoided B.1.351 and B.1.1.7 mutated regions.

Clones were read by immunoSEQ multiplex PCR, and TCRdb kept only the in-frame ones, dropping some. The sample lists 100,000 to 130,000 clones, over 80% occurring once. The V gene end was trimmed by 6 bases and the J gene end by 6 bases; junction bases not matched to a gene: 8. The V gene's germline CDR1 is MNHEY and CDR2 SVGAGI. The CDR3 covers 15 residues. The sequence was obtained from an adult who received the AZD1222 COVID-19 vaccine. Sequenced material: peripheral blood, taken 28 days after the second AZD1222 dose. The genes are TRBV6-5 and TRBJ2-5, with TRBD2 matching 12 bases. Written as DNA, the CDR3 is TGTGCCAGCAGGACCGGACTAGCGGGGTCTAAGACCCAGTACTTC. It codes for CASRTGLAGSKTQYF.